The 11 T cell receptor beta chains in this list originate from one sample, sequenced in a study of control samples from healthy donors and cancer patients. TCRdb's table, derived via immunoSEQ multiplex PCR, lists solely in-frame clones and lacks some. In the table there are over 200,000 clones, roughly 87% of which are singletons. The sequenced sample was PBMCs. The receptors here all came from a woman aged 55-70 years with lung cancer.

This clone was seen a few times. The gene calls are TRBV2 and TRBJ1-6, with unresolved D. From germline, CDR1 is SNHLY and CDR2 FYNNEI. This CDR3 is 11 amino acids long. The germline V and J ends were trimmed by 8 bases and 10 bases, with 9 bases remaining between them. CDR3 coding DNA: TGTGCCAGCTTAAAGACCTCACCCCTCCACTTT. It is translated as CASLKTSPLHF.

The chain is built from TRBV4-2 and TRBJ2-1; 9 nucleotides align to TRBD2. The CDR3 spans 16 residues. Germline CDR1 and CDR2: LGHNA and YNFKEQ. J was trimmed by 3 bases and V by 3 bases; bases with no gene match: 6. The CDR3 loop reads CASSHSAGGNYNEQFF. The CDR3 DNA reads TGTGCCAGCAGCCATTCAGCGGGGGGCAACTACAATGAGCAGTTCTTC.

V is TRBV18 and J is TRBJ2-5; TRBD2 matches 10 bases. CDR1 is KGHSH, CDR2 LQKENI, per germline. The CDR3 is 15 residues long. V was pared by 5 bases and J by 2 bases, with 5 bases of the junction left unmatched. The CDR3: CASSRLTSGQETQYF. The CDR3 coding sequence is TGTGCCAGCTCAAGGTTGACTAGCGGGCAAGAGACCCAGTACTTC.

The J gene is TRBJ1-5, the V gene TRBV28; D is perhaps TRBD1 (5 bases). V was pared by 1 base and J by 7 bases, with 20 bases between. Germline assignment: CDR1 MDHEN and CDR2 SYDVKM. CDR3 size: 17 residues. The CDR3 protein is CASSLYGGVRSGQPQHF. In nucleotides, the CDR3 is TGTGCCAGCAGTTTATATGGTGGAGTAAGGTCAGGGCAGCCCCAGCATTTT.

V usage is TRBV7-9 and J usage is TRBJ2-1; 8 bases align to TRBD2. The V gene end was trimmed by 2 bases and the J gene end by 1 base; junction bases not matched to a gene: 4. The CDR3 runs 16 residues. The germline V gene encodes CDR1 SEHNR and CDR2 FQNEAQ (reference sequence). In DNA form, the CDR3 reads TGTGCCAGCAGCTTATGGCTAGCGGGTTCCTACAATGAGCAGTTCTTC. This codes for CASSLWLAGSYNEQFF.

This chain links TRBV30 with TRBJ2-5, with D hard to call. Trimming pared 2 bases from V and 0 bases from J, leaving 4 bases between. CDR1 is GTSNPN, CDR2 SVGIG, per germline (reference sequence). The CDR3 extends over 12 amino acids. The CDR3 DNA reads TGTGCCTGGAGTTTGCACCAAGAGACCCAGTACTTC. It yields the protein CAWSLHQETQYF.

This clone occurred a few times. The chain couples TRBV3-1 (or the pseudogene TRBV3-2) to TRBJ2-5, with 8 positions matching TRBD2. With 6 bases clipped from V and 14 bases from J, the junction kept 14 bases outside the gene matches. CDR1 LGHDT and CDR2 YNNKEL come from the germline V gene (reference sequence). The CDR3 length is 13 residues. Here the CDR3 DNA reads TGTGCCAGCAGTCAACGGGAGGGTCTACGCACCTACTTC. It yields the protein CASSQREGLRTYF.

The chain couples TRBV5-4 to TRBJ2-5, with no clear D. The V and J ends lost 0 bases and 2 bases respectively, with 5 bases between them. CDR3 size: 13 residues. The V gene's germline CDR1 is SGHNT and CDR2 YYREEE (reference sequence). The CDR3 spells CASSLAKQETQYF. CDR3 coding DNA: TGTGCCAGCAGCTTGGCCAAGCAAGAGACCCAGTACTTC.

The sample holds one count of this clone. The chain has TRBV19 and TRBJ2-1, with 8 positions matching TRBD2. The CDR3 is made up of 13 amino acids. Germline V lookup: CDR1 LNHDA, CDR2 SQIVND (reference sequence). J gave up 12 bases and V 2 bases, and 6 bases lay outside the gene matches. The DNA of the CDR3 is TGTGCCAGTAGTATAAGCGGGGGTAGGGGGCAGTTCTTC. This gives the protein CASSISGGRGQFF.

A single count supports this clone. The chain links TRBV4-1 to TRBJ2-3; TRBD1 is a possible D gene (5 bases). The CDR3 is 18 amino acids. V was trimmed by 4 bases and J by 2 bases, leaving 22 bases between them. Germline CDR1 reads MGHRA; CDR2 reads YSYEKL. The CDR3 here is CASSLSPARVWNTDTQYF. In DNA form, the CDR3 reads TGCGCCAGCAGCCTATCCCCCGCCAGGGTTTGGAACACAGATACGCAGTATTTT.

The chain recombines TRBV9 with TRBJ2-2, with D unresolved. V shed 1 base and J shed 2 bases, with 9 bases lying between them. The CDR3 covers 15 residues. From germline, CDR1 is SGDLS and CDR2 YYNGEE. CDR3: CASSVLGLNTGELFF. Written as DNA, the CDR3 is TGTGCCAGCAGCGTATTGGGATTAAACACCGGGGAGCTGTTTTTT.